What follows is one TCR beta chain and its context. The specificity of this receptor is unknown. This could be a read error, since a much larger clone is one nucleotide away. For unsorted PBMC libraries, 2 million PBMCs were used after storage in RNAlater at -80 degrees C until RNA extraction. The multiple sclerosis patients were enrolled in a US clinical protocol that evaluated disease progression with magnetic resonance imaging. Peripheral blood was subjected to Ficoll-Hypaque density gradient centrifugation to isolate PBMCs, which were then cryopreserved in liquid nitrogen. cDNA was synthesized by template-switch 5'RACE using a primer with a 10-nucleotide random unique molecular identifier that tagged each TCR transcript. Every sequencing run covered 15-18 subjects and yielded more than 180 million TCR-beta sequences. The RNeasy kit was used to extract total RNA. Using the KAPA Real-time Library Amplification kit, TCR-beta VDJ regions were amplified with primers for the TCR constant region and the 5'RACE anchor. A first PCR added sample indexes and Illumina adaptors, and a second PCR then raised library yield. After Ampure bead purification, the roughly 650 bp TCR product was size-selected on a 2% E-gel SizeSelection system. Library quality was checked on a Bioanalyzer, concentration was measured with Qubit, and libraries were quantified with the Kapa Library Quantification kit before pooling. Libraries were sequenced paired-end 2 x 150 bp on an Illumina HiSeq 2500. To increase sequence diversity, roughly 24-32% phiX was spiked into each library pool. The paper's processing steps were these. Quality-filtered reads were processed with the UMI-based MiGEC pipeline, which removed over 75% of raw TCR sequences during error correction. IMGT germline references were used for alignment of VDJ genes, and clonotypes were defined by a unique CDR3 amino acid sequence together with V-J genes. Clonal expansion, Shannon diversity and CDR3 relatedness (CalcPairwiseDistances, ClusterSamples) were evaluated with VDJtools, and phylogenetic trees were built with CLCbio workbench. Using coefficient-of-variation modelling across technical triplicates, the study counted a clone as expanded if it had at least 8 unique UMIs. TCRdb trimmed public reads at Q25 via fastp, called clones via MiXCR and kept in-frame beta chains. Every entry covers one CDR3 protein and lists the most common genes and DNA from its rows. TCRdb, not the original authors, processed these V and J calls. This sample has 65,000 to 70,000 distinct CDR3 sequences in its table, and roughly 3.6% of those were observed once. Roughly 1.4% of the sample goes to the ten largest clones.

These data come from a study of neurological immune-mediated disorders (dated by TCRdb to the late 2010s). Describing the broader study: Of the roughly 34 multiple sclerosis patients, some 30 had relapsing-remitting MS and 3 had secondary progressive MS. Alongside PBMC samples, the set of some 100 TCR-beta libraries contained longitudinal samples, technical triplicates, and paired CD4+ and CD8+ T-cell subsets that had been sorted. Of the approximately 66 subjects in the cohort, some 15 were HAM/TSP patients, some 34 were multiple sclerosis patients, and 20 were healthy controls. Using UMI-based sequencing, the study compared peripheral blood TCR-beta repertoires from patients with HTLV-I-associated myelopathy (HAM/TSP), patients with multiple sclerosis, and healthy controls.

CDR1 and CDR2 are read off the germline V gene (reference sequence) as DFQATT and SNEGSKA. The CDR3 holds 13 amino acids from the cysteine to the phenylalanine. This entry keeps only the CDR3 DNA: 39 bases, framed from base 1. The junction shows trimming of 3 bases on V and 1 base on J, plus 7 bases between the germline ends. Findings and caveats that apply to the study as a whole: Expanded clones from different subjects shared no identical CDR3 amino acid sequences, which suggests that TCR-beta repertoires were private in all groups. TCR clonal expansion was highest in HAM/TSP patients and lowest in MS patients, with MS patients falling below even healthy controls. The MS cluster was not associated with any clinical or MRI features, and the authors stated that larger cohorts are needed. In a phylogenetic analysis, the repertoires of 18 out of 34 MS patients fell into a single cluster of related CDR3 sequences, pointing to a possible signature at the repertoire level.

The rearranged chain carries TRBV20-1 and TRBJ1-5, with the identity of the D gene unclear. The clonotype originates from a man younger than 45 with multiple sclerosis. Sequencing was carried out using PBMCs. CDR3 protein: CSASEESNQPQHF. The sequence in DNA is TGCAGTGCTAGTGAGGAAAGCAATCAGCCCCAGCATTTT.